Listed here is a single T cell receptor beta chain. The sample belongs to a study of PD-1 blockade in mismatch repair-deficient tumors. Libraries were prepared by immunoSEQ multiplex PCR; TCRdb keeps only in-frame clonotypes and omits some of them. The sample has 20,000 to 25,000 clones; 84% are singletons. Looked up from germline, CDR1 is SGHTA and CDR2 is FQGNSA. Trimming took 5 bases from V and 1 from J, leaving 17 bases between them. This CDR3 contains 17 residues. The material was peripheral blood, obtained 2 weeks after starting pembrolizumab. The V and J genes are TRBV7-2 and TRBJ2-2; D is possibly TRBD1 or TRBD2 (5 bases each). The sequence came from an adult with mismatch repair-deficient cancer. CDR3 sequence: CASSKDIRDGNTGELFF. The CDR3 nucleotides read TGTGCCAGCAGCAAAGATATCCGGGACGGGAACACCGGGGAGCTGTTTTTT.